This entry features one T cell receptor (beta chain) sequence. Antigen specificity is unknown. V trimming: 5 bases; J trimming: 1 base; junction bases outside the gene matches: 8. The length of the CDR3 is 16 residues. Germline loops: CDR1 SGHAT, CDR2 FQNNGV. The PCR had 60 Vbeta and 13 Jbeta primers. Sequencing used immunoSEQ multiplex PCR; TCRdb keeps in-frame clones, though not all of them. The table shows 150,000 or so clones, with roughly 78% occurring only once. The data were obtained in a study of cytomegalovirus exposure and HLA in healthy donors. Points from the study as a whole: TCR beta V segments were, for the most part, productive about 87% or about 30% of the time in an earlier analysis. A link between a missense DCLRE1C variant and TCR beta V- and J-gene trimming emerged from a later analysis.

Sequencing used PBMCs. This receptor was identified in a woman between 40 and 50 years old in good health and CMV-seronegative. The genes are TRBV11-2 and TRBJ1-3; 7 bases align to TRBD1. The CDR3 protein is CASSLSPTGSGNTIYF. CDR3 nucleotides: TGTGCCAGCAGCCTCTCCCCGACAGGGTCTGGAAACACCATATATTTT.